These 22 T cell receptor beta chains were sequenced from one sample in a study of CD8+ T cells in alopecia areata. Treatment described: oral pan-JAK inhibitor, 5-10 mg twice daily. Extraction and reverse transcription of RNA yielded cDNA as the sequencing template. The repertoire was sequenced with immunoSEQ multiplex PCR; TCRdb's copy has only in-frame clones and lacks some. The data hold about 120,000 clones, with approximately 60% observed a single time. The sample was CD4+ T cells sorted from blood, taken at week 4, from a patient treated with tofacitinib. The receptors originated from a human donor with alopecia areata.

This clone was picked up a small number of times. This sequence joins TRBV6-1 and TRBJ2-6; no reliable D call. The germline V and J ends were trimmed by 5 bases and 2 bases, with 7 bases remaining between them. The CDR3 spans 14 residues. Looked up from germline, CDR1 is MNHNS and CDR2 is SASEGT. The CDR3 DNA sequence: TGTGCCAGCAGTTGGGGTCCTGGGGCCAACGTCCTGACTTTC. It yields the protein CASSWGPGANVLTF.

The chain recombines TRBV30 with TRBJ1-1, with D possibly being TRBD1 (6 bases). Trimming left V 1 base short and J 0 bases short, with 12 bases between. Germline CDR1 and CDR2: GTSNPN and SVGIG (reference sequence). The CDR3 runs 15 residues. This CDR3 reads CAWSAYRELNTEAFF. In DNA form, the CDR3 reads TGTGCCTGGAGTGCCTACAGGGAACTGAACACTGAAGCTTTCTTT.

The rearrangement joins TRBV29-1 to TRBJ2-5; D is possibly TRBD2 (7 bases). The V gene lost 7 bases and the J gene lost 4 bases, with 13 bases spanning the gap. The CDR3 runs to 12 residues. The germline CDR1 and CDR2 sequences are SQVTM and ANQGSEA. DNA for the CDR3: TGCAGCGGCTACAGGGAGGGAGAGACCCAGTACTTC. Its protein is CSGYREGETQYF. The whole variable domain, remainder taken from reference TRBV29-1 and TRBJ2-5, is SAVISQKPSRDICQRGTSLTIQCQVDSQVTMMFWYRQQPGQSLTLIATANQGSEATYESGFVIDKFPISRPNLTFSTLTVSNMSPEDSSIYLCSGYREGETQYFGPGTRLLVL.

The chain has TRBV6-4 and TRBJ1-5; TRBD1 matches at 9 bases. This CDR3 comprises 15 residues. Germline V CDR1 and CDR2: MRHNA, SNTAGT. V shed 7 bases, J shed 4 bases, and the junction held 8 bases outside the gene matches. CDR3 residues: CASNRVTGGNQPQHF. In DNA form, the CDR3 reads TGTGCCAGCAATAGGGTGACAGGGGGGAATCAGCCCCAGCATTTT.

This chain connects TRBV23-1 to TRBJ2-5; D is perhaps TRBD1 (5 bases). TRBV23-1 is recorded as an ORF, its role being uncertain. V was pared by 0 bases and J by 2 bases, with 10 bases between. The CDR3 is 15 amino acids. The CDR3 spells CASSQSRQSQETQYF. In DNA, the CDR3 is TGCGCCAGCAGTCAATCGCGACAGAGTCAAGAGACCCAGTACTTC.

This clone was recorded a few times. Other DNA sequences in the sample encode the same CDR3. The J gene is TRBJ1-2, the V gene TRBV4-1; 12 bases are shared with TRBD1. The CDR3 is made up of 14 amino acids. Per germline, CDR1 MGHRA and CDR2 YSYEKL. V trimming: 0 bases; J trimming: 8 bases; junction bases outside the gene matches: 1. CDR3 DNA: TGCGCCAGCAGCCAAGACGGGACAGGGGGCGGCTACACCTTC. Amino acids: CASSQDGTGGGYTF.

This clone was picked up a small number of times. The genes are TRBV6-5 and TRBJ1-5, with 7 bases matching TRBD1. Germline CDR1 and CDR2: MNHEY and SVGAGI. This CDR3 spans 15 amino acids. The V segment lost 6 bases and the J segment 2 bases; nucleotides outside the gene matches: 7. The CDR3 protein is CASRYDRVGNQPQHF. The CDR3 coding sequence is TGTGCCAGCAGGTACGACAGGGTTGGCAATCAGCCCCAGCATTTT.

The chain has TRBV28 and TRBJ2-7; 8 positions match TRBD1. The V gene's germline CDR1 is MDHEN and CDR2 SYDVKM. This CDR3 region has 12 residues. The V and J ends lost 8 bases and 2 bases, in that order; junction bases with no gene match: 2. CDR3 sequence reads: CASVGQAYEQYF. The DNA for the CDR3 is TGTGCCAGCGTGGGACAGGCCTACGAGCAGTACTTC.

This chain uses TRBV28 with TRBJ1-2, with unresolved D. CDR1 is MDHEN, CDR2 SYDVKM, per germline. The CDR3 spans 14 residues. Trimming removed 5 bases from V and 0 bases from J, with 10 bases in between. CDR3 nucleotide sequence: TGTGCCAGCAGTCCAAGTAAGGCTAACTATGGCTACACCTTC. This encodes CASSPSKANYGYTF.

This chain links TRBV30 with TRBJ2-1; D perhaps matches TRBD1 (6 bases). The V gene lost 4 bases and the J gene lost 6 bases, with 7 bases spanning the gap. The germline CDR1 and CDR2 sequences are GTSNPN and SVGIG (reference sequence). The CDR3 consists of 11 residues. CDR3 residues: CAWTGVNEQFF. CDR3 DNA: TGTGCCTGGACAGGGGTCAATGAGCAGTTCTTC.

V and J are TRBV19 and TRBJ2-3; tentatively, D is TRBD1 or TRBD2 (5 bases each). This CDR3 spans 15 amino acids. Germline CDR1 LNHDA, CDR2 SQIVND (reference sequence). V was shortened by 4 bases and J by 4 bases, with 15 bases between the two germline ends. CDR3 DNA: TGTGCCAGTAGTAACCCCCGGCAGGGAGCAGATACGCAGTATTTT. Encoded protein: CASSNPRQGADTQYF.

The rearrangement uses TRBV4-3 and TRBJ2-3; TRBD2 matches at 7 bases. The CDR3 has 15 amino acids. After removal of 0 bases from V and 5 bases from J, the junction contained 5 bases not matched to a gene. Germline loops: CDR1 LGHNA, CDR2 YSLEER. CDR3 in amino acids: CASSQDGLGQDTQYF. In DNA form, the CDR3 reads TGCGCCAGCAGCCAAGATGGACTAGGTCAAGATACGCAGTATTTT.

This clone was counted only a few times. The V and J genes are TRBV4-1 and TRBJ1-1; D ambiguous. Trimming removed 8 bases from V and 2 bases from J, with 12 bases in between. From germline, CDR1 is MGHRA and CDR2 YSYEKL. The CDR3 covers 13 residues. CDR3 sequence reads: CASGRDLNTEAFF. CDR3 nucleotide sequence: TGCGCCAGCGGAAGAGATCTTAACACTGAAGCTTTCTTT.

This chain links TRBV5-1 with TRBJ2-7, with TRBD1 identical over 8 bases. Looked up from germline, CDR1 is SGHRS and CDR2 is YFSETQ. After removal of 1 base from V and 2 bases from J, the junction contained 5 bases not matched to a gene. There are 15 residues in the CDR3. The chain's CDR3 is CASSLTGQAPYEQYF. The CDR3 coding sequence is TGCGCCAGCAGCTTGACGGGACAGGCCCCCTACGAGCAGTACTTC.

The V gene is TRBV15, the J gene TRBJ2-5; D call uncertain. CDR1 and CDR2 from the germline V gene are LNHNV and YYDKDF (reference sequence). V lost 0 bases and J lost 1, with 9 bases in between. The CDR3 consists of 15 residues. In DNA, the CDR3 is TGTGCCACCAGCAGAGATATATATGCCCAAGAGACCCAGTACTTC. Translation: CATSRDIYAQETQYF.

This chain joins TRBV28 and TRBJ2-7; 8 bases match TRBD1. V was pared by 6 bases and J by 2 bases, with 6 bases of the junction left unmatched. The CDR3 runs to 14 residues. CDR1 is MDHEN, CDR2 SYDVKM, per germline. CDR3 sequence: CASRPQGVPYEQYF. The CDR3 nucleotides are TGTGCCAGCAGGCCACAGGGGGTGCCCTACGAGCAGTACTTC. The full variable domain, completed using reference TRBV28 and TRBJ2-7, is DVKVTQSSRYLVKRTGEKVFLECVQDMDHENMFWYRQDPGLGLRLIYFSYDVKMKEKGDIPEGYSVSREKKERFSLILESASTNQTSMYLCASRPQGVPYEQYFGPGTRLTVT.

This clone was seen only a few times. The gene calls are TRBV18 and TRBJ2-1, with D uncertain. Trimming shortened V by 2 bases and J by 5 bases, and 1 base separated the two germline ends. The CDR3 contains 11 residues. Germline CDR1 KGHSH, CDR2 LQKENI. The CDR3 region has the DNA TGTGCCAGCTCACCAGACAATGAGCAGTTCTTC. Translation: CASSPDNEQFF.

The rearrangement links TRBV4-3 to TRBJ2-4; the match to TRBD2 covers 9 bases. The CDR3 is 17 residues long. The V gene end was trimmed by 0 bases and the J gene end by 3 bases; junction bases not matched to a gene: 6. Looked up from germline, CDR1 is LGHNA and CDR2 is YSLEER. CDR3 loop: CASSQESSGNGKNIQYF. The CDR3 nucleotides read TGCGCCAGCAGCCAAGAGTCTAGCGGGAATGGCAAAAACATTCAGTACTTC.

The J gene is TRBJ1-4, the V gene TRBV4-2, with a tentative D call TRBD1 (5 bases). V was shortened by 1 base and J by 3 bases, with 6 bases between the two germline ends. Looked up from germline, CDR1 is LGHNA and CDR2 is YNFKEQ. The CDR3 runs to 14 residues. The CDR3 sequence is CASSQGQSNEKLFF. DNA for the CDR3: TGTGCCAGCAGCCAAGGACAGTCTAATGAAAAACTGTTTTTT.

This clone was seen only a few times. V gene TRBV30 combines with J gene TRBJ2-4; 10 bases match TRBD1. With V trimmed by 2 bases and J by 5 bases, 9 bases remained unmatched. This CDR3 is 16 amino acids long. Germline CDR1 and CDR2: GTSNPN and SVGIG (reference sequence). The CDR3 region is CAWSRGWDRGQNIQYF. CDR3 in DNA: TGTGCCTGGAGTCGTGGCTGGGACAGGGGCCAAAACATTCAGTACTTC. Full variable domain (outside the CDR3, taken from reference TRBV30 and TRBJ2-4): SQTIHQWPATLVQPVGSPLSLECTVEGTSNPNLYWYRQAAGRGLQLLFYSVGIGQISSEVPQNLSASRPQDRQFILSSKKLLLSDSGFYLCAWSRGWDRGQNIQYFGAGTRLSVL.

V and J are TRBV20-1 and TRBJ2-5; D ambiguous. The germline V gene has CDR1 DFQATT and CDR2 SNEGSKA (reference sequence). Trimming took 5 bases from V and 4 from J, leaving 5 bases between them. This CDR3 has 10 residues. In nucleotides, the CDR3 is TGCAGTGCTTCTCCAGAGACCCAGTACTTC. Its translation is CSASPETQYF.

This chain links TRBV2 with TRBJ2-7, with TRBD1 matching over 10 bases. The ends lost 8 bases at V and 1 base at J; junction bases unmatched: 11. CDR3 length: 16 residues. CDR1 and CDR2 from the germline V gene are SNHLY and FYNNEI. This chain's CDR3 is CASSAAGTGDSYEQYF. The CDR3 DNA is TGTGCCAGCTCGGCGGCCGGGACAGGGGATTCCTACGAGCAGTACTTC.